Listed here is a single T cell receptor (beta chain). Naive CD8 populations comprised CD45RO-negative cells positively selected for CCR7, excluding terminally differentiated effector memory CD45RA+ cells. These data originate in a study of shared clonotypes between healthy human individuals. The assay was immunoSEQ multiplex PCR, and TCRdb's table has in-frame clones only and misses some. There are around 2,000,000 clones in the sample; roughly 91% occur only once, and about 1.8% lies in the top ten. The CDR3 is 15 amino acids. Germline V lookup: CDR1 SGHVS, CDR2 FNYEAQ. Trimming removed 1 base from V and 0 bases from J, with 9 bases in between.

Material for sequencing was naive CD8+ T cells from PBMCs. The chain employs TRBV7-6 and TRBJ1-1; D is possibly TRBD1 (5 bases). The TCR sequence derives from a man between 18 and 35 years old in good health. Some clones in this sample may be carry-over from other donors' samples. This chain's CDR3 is CASSLGGTMNTEAFF. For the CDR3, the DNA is TGTGCCAGCAGCTTAGGGGGGACGATGAACACTGAAGCTTTCTTT.